This T cell receptor beta chain originates from a study of blood T cell repertoires in COVID-19. Overall study: Donors in the United States, Italy and Spain gave samples during acute or convalescent COVID-19. Sources were T cells, B-cell-depleted T cells, or PBMCs; the material itself was cDNA or gDNA.

Per the authors' pipeline: Reference gene primers were amplified, and this amplification served to estimate nucleated cell counts. Sequencing was performed with immunoSEQ multiplex PCR; in TCRdb, only in-frame clones are kept and a portion is missing. That table is the source of V, J and clone size, and D and trimming were worked out from the DNA. This table has about 87,000 clones, around 87% appearing once. This CDR3 comprises 15 residues. CDR1 is GTSNPN and CDR2 is SVGIG in the germline V gene (reference sequence). The V gene lost 0 bases and the J gene lost 0 bases, with 6 bases spanning the gap.

This TCR came from a human donor with acute or convalescent COVID-19. The donor label of this sample is uncertain. The chain has TRBV30 and TRBJ2-6, with D unclear. Material for sequencing was peripheral blood. The CDR3 nucleotides read TGTGCCTGGAGTGTATCTATCTCTGGGGCCAACGTCCTGACTTTC. Its protein product is CAWSVSISGANVLTF.